This record looks at one TCR beta chain sequence and its context. This entry is derived from a study of T cells expressing NK-cell markers. The germline gives CDR1 MNHNS, CDR2 SASEGT. The length of the CDR3 is 15 residues. TCRdb derives one entry per CDR3 protein from the 5' RACE reads, leaving out DNA. Its listing shows about 460,000 distinct CDR3 sequences. The sequence was obtained from a woman aged 50 to 60 in good health. The source material was blood T cells: a sorted CD56 or NKG2C T cell subset, CD4+ or CD8+ T cells, or bulk PBMC T cells (not recorded which). The V call is TRBV6-1, the J call TRBJ1-5; absent DNA, TCRdb's TRBD1 call cannot be checked. CDR3 loop: CASTEGRGKNQPQHF.